The clone carrying this T cell receptor beta chain showed up many times. Its antigen is still unknown. The sample originates from a study of regulatory T cells in long-lasting Graves disease. Study conclusions and caveats: New patients shared fewer public clonotypes (approximately 970) than persistent patients did (roughly 2,500). The small sample size may have reduced accuracy.

TCR beta libraries were built with iRepertoire HTBI primers and Arm-PCR of CDR3 regions. TCRdb reprocessed the multiplex PCR reads via MiXCR and lists one record per CDR3 protein. Seen here are 400,000 to 650,000 distinct CDR3 sequences, 16% observed once, and the top ten hold just under 25%. Time point indicated: newly diagnosed GD, antithyroid drugs for less than 3 months. Generation of the TCR library employed RNA extracted from PBMCs. CDR3 length: 14 residues. Germline CDR1 and CDR2: DFQATT and SNEGSKA (reference sequence). V was pared by 2 bases and J by 7 bases, with 10 bases of the junction left unmatched. These same records also appear under a second study, on T cells in Graves' hyperthyroidism and ophthalmopathy.

The genes are TRBV20-1 and TRBJ1-1; 7 nucleotides align to TRBD1. The specimen comprised peripheral blood mononuclear cells (PBMCs), sampled at new diagnosis, from a patient treated with antithyroid drugs. This sequence originates from a woman aged 35-60 years with Graves disease. CDR3 sequence: CSARRQGGSGEAFF. The CDR3 nucleotides read TGCAGTGCTAGAAGACAGGGAGGGAGCGGTGAAGCTTTCTTT.